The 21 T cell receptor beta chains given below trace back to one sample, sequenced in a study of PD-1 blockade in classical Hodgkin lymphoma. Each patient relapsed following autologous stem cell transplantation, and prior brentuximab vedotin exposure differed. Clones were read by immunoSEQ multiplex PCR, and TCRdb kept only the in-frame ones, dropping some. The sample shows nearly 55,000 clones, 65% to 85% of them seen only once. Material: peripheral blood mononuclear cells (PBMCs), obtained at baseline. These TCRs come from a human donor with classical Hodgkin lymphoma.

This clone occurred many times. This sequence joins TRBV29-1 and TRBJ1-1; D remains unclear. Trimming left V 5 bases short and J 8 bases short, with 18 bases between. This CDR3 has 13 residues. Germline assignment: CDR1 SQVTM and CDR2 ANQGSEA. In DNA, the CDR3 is TGCAGCGTTTGCAGGAATCTCGTTCCCGAAGCTTTCTTT. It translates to CSVCRNLVPEAFF. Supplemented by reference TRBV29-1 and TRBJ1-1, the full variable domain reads SAVISQKPSRDICQRGTSLTIQCQVDSQVTMMFWYRQQPGQSLTLIATANQGSEATYESGFVIDKFPISRPNLTFSTLTVSNMSPEDSSIYLCSVCRNLVPEAFFGQGTRLTVV.

The CDR3 DNA is TGTGCCAGCAGCTTCTTGCAGGGAGGCACAGATACGCAGTATTTT. Amino acids: CASSFLQGGTDTQYF. The J gene is TRBJ2-3, the V gene TRBV5-6; either TRBD1 or TRBD2 may supply D (5 bases each). The germline V gene has CDR1 SGHDT and CDR2 YYEEEE. The CDR3 has 15 residues. Trimming stripped 2 bases from V and 1 base from J, with 11 bases between.

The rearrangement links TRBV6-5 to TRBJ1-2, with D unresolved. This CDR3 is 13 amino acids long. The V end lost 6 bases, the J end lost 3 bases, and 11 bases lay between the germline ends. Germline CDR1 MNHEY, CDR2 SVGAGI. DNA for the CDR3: TGTGCCAGCAGCCAGGATGGGTACTATGGCTACACCTTC. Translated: CASSQDGYYGYTF.

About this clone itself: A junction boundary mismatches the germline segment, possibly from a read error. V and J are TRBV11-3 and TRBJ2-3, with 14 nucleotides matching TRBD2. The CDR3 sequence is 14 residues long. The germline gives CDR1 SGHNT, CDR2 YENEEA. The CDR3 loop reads CASSLGLAGGPRDF. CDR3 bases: TGTGCCAGCAGCTTAGGACTAGCGGGAGGGCCCAGGGATTTT.

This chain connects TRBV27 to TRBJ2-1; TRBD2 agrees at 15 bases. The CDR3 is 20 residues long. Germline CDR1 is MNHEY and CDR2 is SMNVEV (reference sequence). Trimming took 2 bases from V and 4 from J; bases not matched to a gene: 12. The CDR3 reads CASSLIPGTSGRKGYNEQFF. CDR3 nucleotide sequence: TGTGCCAGCAGTTTAATTCCGGGGACTAGCGGGAGGAAGGGGTACAATGAGCAGTTCTTC.

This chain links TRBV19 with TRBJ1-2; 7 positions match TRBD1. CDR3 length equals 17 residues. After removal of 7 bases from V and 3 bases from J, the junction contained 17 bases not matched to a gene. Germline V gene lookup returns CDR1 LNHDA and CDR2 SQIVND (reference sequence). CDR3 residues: CASTPIGDRGSYYGYTF. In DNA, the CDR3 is TGTGCCAGTACCCCTATTGGGGACAGAGGCTCGTACTATGGCTACACCTTC.

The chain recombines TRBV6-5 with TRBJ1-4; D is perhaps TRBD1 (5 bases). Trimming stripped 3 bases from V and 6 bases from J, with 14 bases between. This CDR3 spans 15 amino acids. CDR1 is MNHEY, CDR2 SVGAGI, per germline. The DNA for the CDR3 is TGTGCCAGCAGTTATCGCAGGGTAGATGATGAAAAACTGTTTTTT. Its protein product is CASSYRRVDDEKLFF.

Here the CDR3 reads CASSFGTGGFNEQFF. In DNA form, the CDR3 reads TGTGCCAGCAGCTTCGGGACAGGGGGCTTCAATGAGCAGTTCTTC. The genes are TRBV7-7 and TRBJ2-1, with 12 bases aligning to TRBD1. The CDR3 length is 15 residues. The trim removed 3 bases at V and 6 bases at J, leaving 3 bases unmatched. Germline-derived CDR1 and CDR2 are SSHAT and FNYEAQ (reference sequence). The entire variable domain, with the rest obtained from reference TRBV7-7 and TRBJ2-1, is as follows: GAGVSQSPRYKVTKRGQDVTLRCDPISSHATLYWYQQALGQGPEFLTYFNYEAQPDKSGLPSDRFSAERPEGSISTLTIQRTEQRDSAMYRCASSFGTGGFNEQFFGPGTRLTVL.

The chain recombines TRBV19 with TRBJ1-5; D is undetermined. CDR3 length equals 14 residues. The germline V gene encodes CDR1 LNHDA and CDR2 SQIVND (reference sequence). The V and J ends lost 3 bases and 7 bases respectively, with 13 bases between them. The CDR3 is CASSMDGAGQPQHF. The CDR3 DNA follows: TGTGCCAGTAGTATGGACGGAGCAGGACAGCCCCAGCATTTT.

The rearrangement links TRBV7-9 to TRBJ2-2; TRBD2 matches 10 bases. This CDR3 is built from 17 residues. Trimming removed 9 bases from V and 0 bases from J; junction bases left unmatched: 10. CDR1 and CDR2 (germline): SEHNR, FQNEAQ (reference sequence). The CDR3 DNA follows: TGTGCCAGTGATCCTCCTAGCGGGGGCGCGAACACCGGGGAGCTGTTTTTT. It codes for CASDPPSGGANTGELFF.

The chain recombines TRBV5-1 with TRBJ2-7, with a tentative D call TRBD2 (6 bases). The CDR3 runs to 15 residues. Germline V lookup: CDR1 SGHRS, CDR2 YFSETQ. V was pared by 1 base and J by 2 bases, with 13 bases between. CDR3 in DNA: TGCGCCAGCAGCTTGACGGAGGGGAATCCCTACGAGCAGTACTTC. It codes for CASSLTEGNPYEQYF.

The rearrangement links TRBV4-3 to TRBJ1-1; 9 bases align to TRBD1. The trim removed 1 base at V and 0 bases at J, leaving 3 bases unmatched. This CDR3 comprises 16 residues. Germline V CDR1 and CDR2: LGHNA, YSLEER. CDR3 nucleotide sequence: TGCGCCAGCAGCCAAGGGACAGGGGTAATGAACACTGAAGCTTTCTTT. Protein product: CASSQGTGVMNTEAFF.

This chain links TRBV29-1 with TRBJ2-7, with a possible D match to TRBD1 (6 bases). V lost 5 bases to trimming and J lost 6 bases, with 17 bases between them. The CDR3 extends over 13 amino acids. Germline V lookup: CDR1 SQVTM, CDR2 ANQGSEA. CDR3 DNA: TGCAGCGTTAAATTGAACAGGGTTAGCGAGCAGTACTTC. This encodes CSVKLNRVSEQYF.

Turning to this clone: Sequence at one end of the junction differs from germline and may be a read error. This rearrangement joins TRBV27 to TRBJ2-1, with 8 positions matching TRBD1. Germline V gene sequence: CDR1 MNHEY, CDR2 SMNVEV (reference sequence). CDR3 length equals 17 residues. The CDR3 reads CASIPMGQVVSSNEQFF. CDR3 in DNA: TGTGCCAGCATCCCGATGGGACAGGTCGTATCCTCCAATGAGCAGTTCTTC.

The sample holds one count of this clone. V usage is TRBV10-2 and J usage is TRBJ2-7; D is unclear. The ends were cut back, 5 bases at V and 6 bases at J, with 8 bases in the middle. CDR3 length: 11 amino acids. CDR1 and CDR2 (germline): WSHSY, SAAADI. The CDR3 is CASSRAGEQYV. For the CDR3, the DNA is TGCGCCAGCAGTAGGGCTGGCGAGCAGTACGTC.

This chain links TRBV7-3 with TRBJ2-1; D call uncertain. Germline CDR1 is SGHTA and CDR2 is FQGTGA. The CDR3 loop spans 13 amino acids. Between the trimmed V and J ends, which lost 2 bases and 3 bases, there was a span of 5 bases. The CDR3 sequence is CASSLSGYNEQFF. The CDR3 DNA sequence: TGTGCCAGCAGCTTATCTGGCTACAATGAGCAGTTCTTC.

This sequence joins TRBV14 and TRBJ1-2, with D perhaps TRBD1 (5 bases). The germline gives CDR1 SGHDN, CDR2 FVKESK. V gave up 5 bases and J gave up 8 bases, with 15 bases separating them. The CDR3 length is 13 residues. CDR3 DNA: TGTGCCAGCAGCGCGCCAATAGGGGCCGGCTACACCTTC. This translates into CASSAPIGAGYTF.

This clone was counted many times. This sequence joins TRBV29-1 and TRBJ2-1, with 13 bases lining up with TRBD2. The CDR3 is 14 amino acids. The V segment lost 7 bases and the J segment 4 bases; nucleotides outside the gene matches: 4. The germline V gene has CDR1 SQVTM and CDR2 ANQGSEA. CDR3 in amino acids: CSESGLAGYNEQFF. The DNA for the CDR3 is TGCAGCGAATCGGGACTAGCGGGATACAATGAGCAGTTCTTC.

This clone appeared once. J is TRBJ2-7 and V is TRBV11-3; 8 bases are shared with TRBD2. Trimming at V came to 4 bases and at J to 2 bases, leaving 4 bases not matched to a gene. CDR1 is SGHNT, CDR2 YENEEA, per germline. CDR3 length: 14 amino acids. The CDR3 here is CASSSGLAPYEQYF. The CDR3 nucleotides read TGTGCCAGCAGCTCCGGACTAGCACCCTACGAGCAGTACTTC.

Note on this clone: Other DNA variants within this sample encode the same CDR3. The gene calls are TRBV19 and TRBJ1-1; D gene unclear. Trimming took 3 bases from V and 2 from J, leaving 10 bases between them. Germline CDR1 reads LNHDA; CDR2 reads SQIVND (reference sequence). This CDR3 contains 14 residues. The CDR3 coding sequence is TGTGCCAGTAGTATTTCGGCCGGTAACACTGAAGCTTTCTTT. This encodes CASSISAGNTEAFF.

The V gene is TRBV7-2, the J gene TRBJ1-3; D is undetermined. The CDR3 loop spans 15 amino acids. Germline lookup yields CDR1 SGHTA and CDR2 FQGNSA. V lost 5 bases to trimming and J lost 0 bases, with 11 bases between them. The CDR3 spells CASSPTAISGNTIYF. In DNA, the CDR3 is TGTGCCAGCAGCCCCACAGCAATCTCTGGAAACACCATATATTTT.